Reported below is one T cell receptor (beta chain). Produced via immunoSEQ multiplex PCR; TCRdb's table is partial and in-frame only. This sample has tens of thousands of clones, with over 65% found just once. This record comes from a study of a mutant IDH1 vaccine in newly diagnosed glioma. Indicated time point: baseline, week 1 (first vaccination visit). The treatment denotes: pre-vaccination baseline after standard-of-care therapy. The CDR3 is made up of 14 amino acids. V lost 4 bases and J lost 1, with 10 bases in between. Germline V gene data show CDR1 as SQVTM and CDR2 as ANQGSEA. Material: PBMCs, obtained from a glioma patient treated with radiotherapy, temozolomide or both. This chain uses TRBV29-1 with TRBJ2-2; no definite D call. The clonotype originates from a woman aged 40 to 50 with glioma. CDR3 amino acids: CSVGVKGNTGELFF. The DNA for the CDR3 is TGCAGCGTTGGAGTGAAAGGGAACACCGGGGAGCTGTTTTTT.